The 3 T cell receptor beta chains below come from one sample, sequenced in a study of cytomegalovirus exposure and HLA in healthy donors. PCR employed 60 Vbeta and 13 Jbeta primers. Sequencing was performed with immunoSEQ multiplex PCR; in TCRdb, only in-frame clones are kept and a portion is missing. The sample has about 99,000 clones; approximately 79% are singletons. Sequenced sample: PBMCs. Receptors were obtained from a man between 60 and 70 years old in good health and CMV-seropositive.

The genes are TRBV5-6 and TRBJ2-5, with TRBD2 identical over 7 bases. The germline V gene has CDR1 SGHDT and CDR2 YYEEEE. The CDR3 totals 15 residues. The trim removed 4 bases at V and 7 bases at J, leaving 13 bases unmatched. The CDR3 loop is CASSGGGGGVRTQYF. In DNA form, the CDR3 reads TGTGCCAGCAGCGGGGGGGGAGGAGGGGTTCGGACCCAGTACTTC.

This chain connects TRBV14 to TRBJ2-4; D remains unclear. CDR1 is SGHDN, CDR2 FVKESK, per germline. V lost 0 bases and J lost 9, with 6 bases in between. CDR3 length equals 12 residues. CDR3 loop: CASSQDTAIQYF. CDR3 sequence (DNA): TGTGCCAGCAGCCAAGATACAGCCATTCAGTACTTC. Using reference TRBV14 and TRBJ2-4 for the parts outside the CDR3, the full variable domain is EAGVTQFPSHSVIEKGQTVTLRCDPISGHDNLYWYRRVMGKEIKFLLHFVKESKQDESGMPNNRFLAERTGGTYSTLKVQPAELEDSGVYFCASSQDTAIQYFGAGTRLSVL.

The sample holds one count of this clone. The chain is built from TRBV18 and TRBJ1-2; possible D gene TRBD1, 6 bases. This CDR3 contains 15 residues. The germline V gene encodes CDR1 KGHSH and CDR2 LQKENI. V lost 2 bases, J lost 2 bases, and 12 bases lay in between. CDR3 loop: CASSPYAGENYGYTF. The DNA of the CDR3 is TGTGCCAGCTCACCATATGCAGGGGAAAACTATGGCTACACCTTC. The full variable domain, its missing parts supplied by reference TRBV18 and TRBJ1-2, is NAGVMQNPRHLVRRRGQEARLRCSPMKGHSHVYWYRQLPEEGLKFMVYLQKENIIDESGMPKERFSAEFPKEGPSILRIQQVVRGDSAAYFCASSPYAGENYGYTFGSGTRLTVV.